The 24 T cell receptor beta chains listed next were all sequenced from one sample in a study of cytomegalovirus exposure and HLA in healthy donors. 60 Vbeta and 13 Jbeta primers were used in PCR. The data were produced by immunoSEQ multiplex PCR, yet TCRdb's version contains in-frame clones alone and is incomplete. The sample records roughly 110,000 clones, approximately 80% being singletons. The sequencing sample was made of PBMCs. The receptor set was obtained from a male donor in good health and CMV-seronegative.

This chain uses TRBV9 with TRBJ2-7, with no clear D. This CDR3 spans 16 amino acids. Germline V gene sequence: CDR1 SGDLS, CDR2 YYNGEE. V lost 0 bases and J lost 3, with 16 bases in between. The CDR3 nucleotides read TGTGCCAGCAGCGTAGGTCTGCGGAGCTTTGACTACGAGCAGTACTTC. It specifies CASSVGLRSFDYEQYF.

The V call is TRBV14, the J call TRBJ2-5; TRBD2 is a possible D gene (6 bases). The CDR3 is 14 residues long. Per the germline V gene, CDR1 is SGHDN and CDR2 is FVKESK. V was shortened by 1 base and J by 7 bases, with 13 bases between the two germline ends. CDR3 coding DNA: TGTGCCAGCAGCCAAGGGACATGGAGGGGGACCCAGTACTTC. It yields the protein CASSQGTWRGTQYF.

J is TRBJ2-2 and V is TRBV7-2; TRBD2 might be the D (5 bases). Germline CDR1 and CDR2: SGHTA and FQGNSA. The CDR3 runs 14 residues. V was shortened by 3 bases and J by 2 bases, with 7 bases between the two germline ends. The CDR3 coding sequence is TGTGCCAGCAGCTTCCCGGGAAACACCGGGGAGCTGTTTTTT. Amino acids: CASSFPGNTGELFF. The whole variable domain, filled in from reference TRBV7-2 and TRBJ2-2, reads GAGVSQSPSNKVTEKGKDVELRCDPISGHTALYWYRQSLGQGLEFLIYFQGNSAPDKSGLPSDRFSAERTGGSVSTLTIQRTQQEDSAVYLCASSFPGNTGELFFGEGSRLTVL.

The chain combines TRBV14 with TRBJ1-1, with TRBD1 matching over 7 bases. The ends lost 4 bases at V and 3 bases at J; junction bases unmatched: 5. The germline gives CDR1 SGHDN, CDR2 FVKESK. This CDR3 contains 14 residues. The CDR3 DNA reads TGTGCCAGCAGCCGACAGGGTTTCTACACTGAAGCTTTCTTT. Its translation: CASSRQGFYTEAFF.

V and J are TRBV10-2 and TRBJ2-7; 7 bases are a match to TRBD2. The V and J ends lost 9 bases and 0 bases, in that order; junction bases with no gene match: 5. Germline loops: CDR1 WSHSY, CDR2 SAAADI. CDR3 size: 13 residues. The CDR3 here is CASRGGSSYEQYF. For the CDR3, the DNA is TGCGCCAGTAGGGGCGGGAGCTCCTACGAGCAGTACTTC.

This clone was detected only a few times. The J gene is TRBJ2-7, the V gene TRBV28; possibly TRBD2 for D (5 bases). V lost 7 bases and J lost 2, with 21 bases in between. This CDR3 region has 16 residues. The germline gives CDR1 MDHEN, CDR2 SYDVKM. The CDR3 DNA reads TGTGCCAGCACCGATATGCTGGACGTGGGAGCCTACGAGCAGTACTTC. Residues: CASTDMLDVGAYEQYF.

DNA of the CDR3: TGCGCCAGCAGCGAGGACTGGTTTCGGGATGGCTACACCTTC. It yields the protein CASSEDWFRDGYTF. The chain carries TRBV4-1 and TRBJ1-2; no definite D call. With 5 bases removed from V and 6 bases from J, the gap between germline ends came to 16 bases. Germline V gene lookup returns CDR1 MGHRA and CDR2 YSYEKL. The length of the CDR3 is 14 residues.

This clone came up a few times. V usage is TRBV27 and J usage is TRBJ2-7, with 7 bases that match TRBD2. V lost 4 bases and J lost 3; bases outside the gene matches: 9. The length of the CDR3 is 15 residues. Germline CDR1 and CDR2: MNHEY and SMNVEV (reference sequence). CDR3 region: CASSSGKRDLYEQYF. In nucleotides, the CDR3 is TGTGCCAGCAGTTCGGGGAAGCGGGATCTCTACGAGCAGTACTTC.

The chain links TRBV15 to TRBJ2-4; D uncertain. The germline gives CDR1 LNHNV, CDR2 YYDKDF (reference sequence). V lost 0 bases to trimming and J lost 8 bases, with 14 bases between them. The CDR3 is made up of 15 amino acids. CDR3 nucleotides: TGTGCCACCAGCAGAGAAGGAAATATCAGGCACATTCAGTACTTC. Translating gives CATSREGNIRHIQYF.

This clone was detected a few times. This chain connects TRBV18 to TRBJ1-1; possibly TRBD1 for D (6 bases). V shed 0 bases and J shed 4 bases, with 15 bases lying between them. Germline CDR1 is KGHSH and CDR2 is LQKENI. This CDR3 region has 16 residues. The chain's CDR3 is CASSPPRGGGGTEAFF. DNA of the CDR3: TGTGCCAGCTCACCACCAAGGGGAGGGGGAGGCACTGAAGCTTTCTTT. Supplemented by reference TRBV18 and TRBJ1-1, the full variable domain reads NAGVMQNPRHLVRRRGQEARLRCSPMKGHSHVYWYRQLPEEGLKFMVYLQKENIIDESGMPKERFSAEFPKEGPSILRIQQVVRGDSAAYFCASSPPRGGGGTEAFFGQGTRLTVV.

The V call is TRBV7-9, the J call TRBJ2-1; D is possibly TRBD2 (7 bases). The CDR3 has 14 amino acids. In germline, CDR1 is SEHNR, CDR2 FQNEAQ (reference sequence). Trimming left V 3 bases short and J 5 bases short, with 11 bases between. The CDR3 here is CASSLRGPDNEQFF. The CDR3 DNA is TGTGCCAGCAGCTTGCGGGGGCCGGACAATGAGCAGTTCTTC. Based on the CDR3 plus reference TRBV7-9 and TRBJ2-1, the full variable domain is DTGVSQNPRHKITKRGQNVTFRCDPISEHNRLYWYRQTLGQGPEFLTYFQNEAQLEKSRLLSDRFSAERPKGSFSTLEIQRTEQGDSAMYLCASSLRGPDNEQFFGPGTRLTVL.

The chain recombines TRBV16 with TRBJ2-7; D is perhaps TRBD2 (5 bases). The CDR3 has 14 amino acids. Trimming stripped 3 bases from V and 2 bases from J, with 11 bases between. CDR1 KGHSY and CDR2 FQNENV come from the germline V gene. CDR3 nucleotides: TGTGCCAGCAGCCAGCCGGGATTGGCCTACGAGCAGTACTTC. Its protein is CASSQPGLAYEQYF.

The chain joins TRBV14 to TRBJ2-7, with D possibly matching TRBD2 (6 bases). The CDR3 has 14 residues. Deletions cut 8 bases from V and 2 bases from J, with 16 bases between. Germline values: CDR1 SGHDN, CDR2 FVKESK. CDR3 DNA sequence: TGTGCCAGCTCCACGACGCGGGACCCCTACGAGCAGTACTTC. Translating it yields CASSTTRDPYEQYF.

The chain uses TRBV28 and TRBJ2-7; 7 positions agree with TRBD2. CDR1 and CDR2 (germline): MDHEN, SYDVKM. The CDR3 runs to 14 residues. The V segment lost 4 bases and the J segment 3 bases; nucleotides outside the gene matches: 6. CDR3 nucleotides: TGTGCCAGCAGTTCCGCGGGAGCCGACTACGAGCAGTACTTC. This translates into CASSSAGADYEQYF.

V usage is TRBV5-4 and J usage is TRBJ2-1; 13 bases align to TRBD2. The trim removed 4 bases at V and 10 bases at J, leaving 14 bases unmatched. This CDR3 region has 17 residues. CDR1 is SGHNT, CDR2 YYREEE, per germline (reference sequence). As DNA, the CDR3 is TGTGCCAGCAGCCGGTTAACGGGACTAGCGGGATTGGGGGAGCAGTTCTTC. Residues: CASSRLTGLAGLGEQFF.

This clone is a singleton in its sample. The J gene is TRBJ2-4, the V gene TRBV15, with TRBD1 matching over 7 bases. Losses at the gene ends were 2 bases for V and 6 bases for J; bases not matched to a gene: 7. This CDR3 is 15 amino acids long. Germline V lookup: CDR1 LNHNV, CDR2 YYDKDF (reference sequence). This chain's CDR3 is CATSRRRDSPNIQYF. In DNA, the CDR3 is TGTGCCACCAGCAGACGACGGGACAGTCCAAACATTCAGTACTTC.

The chain has TRBV28 and TRBJ2-5, with D maybe TRBD2 (7 bases). V lost 4 bases and J 0 bases, leaving 12 bases between the germline ends. The CDR3 is made up of 15 amino acids. Germline V gives CDR1 MDHEN, CDR2 SYDVKM. CDR3 region: CASSSRGGDQETQYF. In DNA, the CDR3 is TGTGCCAGCAGTTCAAGGGGGGGGGACCAAGAGACCCAGTACTTC.

A few counts support this clone. The chain carries TRBV6-5 and TRBJ1-1; D is unresolved. CDR3 length: 12 residues. Between the trimmed V and J ends, which lost 5 bases and 4 bases, there was a span of 8 bases. The germline CDR1 and CDR2 sequences are MNHEY and SVGAGI. This chain's CDR3 is CASSRGFTEAFF. DNA for the CDR3: TGTGCCAGCAGTCGGGGTTTCACTGAAGCTTTCTTT.

The rearrangement joins TRBV19 to TRBJ1-5; D is unresolved. Germline V gives CDR1 LNHDA, CDR2 SQIVND (reference sequence). Trimming took off 4 bases at V and 4 bases at J, with 17 bases between the two ends. The length of the CDR3 is 16 residues. The CDR3 DNA reads as TGTGCCAGTAGTAGCCGCCAGGCAGGCCTTAATCAGCCCCAGCATTTT. Encoded protein: CASSSRQAGLNQPQHF.

The V and J genes are TRBV9 and TRBJ2-7, with 7 bases fitting TRBD1. This CDR3 is 15 amino acids long. Germline CDR1 is SGDLS and CDR2 is YYNGEE. V was clipped by 3 bases and J by 2 bases; unmatched bases: 8. CDR3 loop: CASSESAGTAYEQYF. CDR3 nucleotides: TGTGCCAGCAGCGAGAGTGCCGGGACAGCCTACGAGCAGTACTTC.

J is TRBJ2-2 and V is TRBV27, with D maybe TRBD2 (6 bases). V lost 5 bases and J 8 bases, leaving 15 bases between the germline ends. Germline-derived CDR1 and CDR2 are MNHEY and SMNVEV (reference sequence). The CDR3 is 14 residues long. For the CDR3, the DNA is TGTGCCAGCAGTGAGACTAGAATCTCGGGGGAGCTGTTTTTT. Its protein is CASSETRISGELFF.

The chain is built from TRBV11-2 and TRBJ1-2, with 8 bases identical to TRBD1. Trimming at V came to 6 bases and at J to 12 bases, leaving 12 bases not matched to a gene. Germline loops: CDR1 SGHAT, CDR2 FQNNGV. The CDR3 length is 13 residues. CDR3 coding DNA: TGTGCCAGCAGTTCAGGTGGACAGGGTTTGAACACCTTC. Translating gives CASSSGGQGLNTF.

The rearrangement links TRBV7-9 to TRBJ1-4, with D unclear. Trimming shortened V by 1 base and J by 7 bases, and 7 bases separated the two germline ends. The CDR3 is made up of 13 amino acids. The germline gives CDR1 SEHNR, CDR2 FQNEAQ (reference sequence). The DNA for the CDR3 is TGTGCCAGCAGCTTAGGTCTCAGTGAAAAACTGTTTTTT. It yields the protein CASSLGLSEKLFF.

This clone has only one observation. The chain is built from TRBV5-4 and TRBJ2-1, with D maybe TRBD1 (6 bases). The V and J ends lost 2 bases and 0 bases respectively, with 18 bases between them. This CDR3 is 18 amino acids long. The germline V gene encodes CDR1 SGHNT and CDR2 YYREEE (reference sequence). The CDR3 loop reads CASSFGRGQRSSYNEQFF. CDR3 nucleotides: TGTGCCAGCAGCTTCGGCAGGGGTCAAAGGAGCTCCTACAATGAGCAGTTCTTC.